This T cell receptor beta chain derives from a study of blood T cell repertoires in COVID-19 (dated by TCRdb to about 2020). For the study in its entirety: Samples from collaborators originated in the United States, Italy and Spain and spanned both the acute and convalescent phases of COVID-19. The material from the prospective study consisted of cDNA or gDNA derived from T cells, B-cell-depleted T cells, or PBMCs. Subjects who had been exposed to COVID-19, were actively infected with it, or had recovered from it provided the deeply sampled blood TCRbeta repertoires that made up the dataset. The repertoires were made available in a free public database intended to serve as a resource for research on the immune response to SARS-CoV-2. The samples were drawn from the first 160 participants of the ongoing ImmuneRACE study and from more than 1,000 subjects provided by 6 global collaborators. Sample metadata almost always included a de-identified subject ID, COVID-19 status, age in years and sex. Where available, HLA class I and class II types were obtained from metadata supplied by the sample provider rather than from assay-based typing.

TCRbeta CDR3 regions were amplified from genomic DNA by means of the immunoSEQ Assay, a bias-controlled multiplex PCR. In the paper's pipeline: The number of nucleated cells in each sample was estimated from the amplification of reference gene primers within the assay. To quantify the absolute abundance of each unique TCRbeta CDR3 rearrangement, sequence reads were collapsed and filtered. Productive Simpson clonality was computed per sample as the square root of Simpson's diversity index over productive rearrangements. As stored in TCRdb, this immuneACCESS dataset retains in-frame rearrangements with V and J assigned. A fraction of the clones does not appear; measured against another copy, unresolved V genes explain less than half of the discrepancy, and the remainder lacks a known reason. V and J calls and clone size are given by that table; D and trimming were obtained from the DNA. The sample table records more than 200,000 clones; over 70% of these occur just once. Approximately 7.4% of the sample comes from the top ten.

Each collaborating institution followed its own protocols to collect whole blood in K2EDTA tubes. For TCRbeta analysis, collaborators shipped samples in one of three forms: frozen whole blood, isolated PBMCs, or DNA extracted from either of those sample types. CDR1 and CDR2 are read off the germline V gene as KGHDR and SFDVKD. Clipping removes 3 bases from V and 9 bases from J, with 4 as the unmatched junction base count. From the cysteine through the phenylalanine, the CDR3 covers 15 amino acids. Only the CDR3 DNA stays, 45 bases, in frame from base 1. Note on this clone: Its antigen remains undetermined. No base qualities exist here, and no much larger clone lies one base off it.

Overall study results and their limits: The quantity of clinical and demographic metadata differed by source and by participant and was supplied without curation.

The source of this sequence is a woman aged 45 to 65 with acute or convalescent COVID-19. Specimen: peripheral blood. The sequence joins TRBV24-1 to TRBJ2-1; 13 of the junction bases match TRBD2. In nucleotides, the sequence is TGTGCCACCAGTGATGGACTAGCGGGAGACGTTGAGCAGTTCTTC. It translates to CATSDGLAGDVEQFF.